This T cell receptor beta chain was found in a study of T-cell memory formation after mild COVID-19. Across the study: Largely, TCR clusters stayed within a single donor. Regarding the study as a whole: Among CD4+ contracting clones, most were CM and EM, and CD8+ ones EMRA.

Constant-segment primers were used for 5'RACE, and the resulting TCR alpha and TCR beta cDNA libraries carried sample barcodes and UMIs. TCRdb itself ran the 5' RACE reads through MiXCR, one entry per CDR3 protein. The table has about 320,000 distinct CDR3 sequences, roughly an eighth seen once. This clonotype came up a few times. No antigen is known for it. Germline lookup yields CDR1 MNHEY and CDR2 SVGAGI. V lost 5 bases, J lost 3 bases, and 0 bases stayed unmatched. The CDR3 spans 12 residues. V and J are TRBV6-5 and TRBJ1-2; 7 nucleotides line up with TRBD1. The TCR originated in a man in his late teens or twenties who had mild COVID-19 (a few samples of this study predate the infection). Cell type and time point are not known. The sequenced material came from PBMCs or a T cell subset sorted from them (not recorded which). Written as DNA, the CDR3 is TGTGCCAGCAGTGACAGGGACTATGGCTACACCTTC. It translates to CASSDRDYGYTF.